Listed below are T cell receptor beta chains from one sample, sequenced in a study of shared clonotypes between healthy human individuals. Data came from immunoSEQ multiplex PCR; TCRdb stores just in-frame clones and leaves some out. The profile covers nearly 1,000,000 clones, with 60% to 85% appearing a single time and over 1.3% taken by the ten largest. The sequenced material came from memory CD4+ T cells sorted from blood. These TCRs come from a man between 18 and 35 years old in good health. Each CDR3 is given with its conserved first and last residue. D genes are given only for firm matches. Size tells how often a clone was seen (once, few, many) or the class of an expanded clone, and some rows leave it out.

>.|TRBJ1-5|.|TRBV27|15
TGTGCCAGCAGTTTTTCTGGGGGGAGCAATCAGCCCCAGCATTTT
CASSFSGGSNQPQHF
>.|TRBJ1-5|.|TRBV1|15
TGCACCAGCAGCCACGAGGACACCGGGAATCAGCCCCAGCATTTT
CTSSHEDTGNQPQHF
>.|TRBJ2-1|few|TRBV9|16
TGTGCCAGCAGCGTAGGTCCGGGAGAGGGGCACAATGAGCAGTTCTTC
CASSVGPGEGHNEQFF
>TRBD1|TRBJ1-6|.|TRBV5-6|17
TGTGCCAGCAGCTTGGGGACAGGTGGGTGGGGGGGATCACCCCTCCACTTT
CASSLGTGGWGGSPLHF
>.|TRBJ1-1|few|TRBV5-4|16
TGTGCCAGCAGCTTGGATTTAAACGGACCCACCATAGGAGCTTTCTTT
CASSLDLNGPTIGAFF
>.|TRBJ1-5|.|TRBV7-2|14
TGTGCCAGCAGCTCCGTGGGGGGCAATCAGCCCCAGCATTTT
CASSSVGGNQPQHF
>TRBD1|TRBJ1-4|.|TRBV5-6|15
TGTGCCAGCAGCTACGGGACAGGGGGGAATGAAAAACTGTTTTTT
CASSYGTGGNEKLFF
>.|TRBJ2-3|.|TRBV5-4|15
TGTGCCAGCAGTTGGGGGGCAGGGCGCACAGATACGCAGTATTTT
CASSWGAGRTDTQYF
>TRBD2|TRBJ2-1|few|TRBV10-2|14
TGCGCCAGCAGTAGGAGCGGGAGGGGAGGGGAGCAGTTCTTC
CASSRSGRGGEQFF
>.|TRBJ2-7|.|TRBV11-2|12
TGTGCCAGCAGCGGGCTAGACTACGAGCAGTACTTC
CASSGLDYEQYF
>.|TRBJ2-7|.|TRBV6-6|14
TGTGCCAGCAGTCCCCGGGACATTGGTGGCGAGCAGTACTTC
CASSPRDIGGEQYF
>TRBD2|TRBJ2-5|.|TRBV19|15
TGTGCCAGTAGTATAGCTAGCGGGGCACAAGAGACCCAGTACTTC
CASSIASGAQETQYF
>.|TRBJ2-5|.|TRBV5-1|17
TGCGCCAGCAGCCCGCCAAACATGCGTGGAGGACAAGAGACCCAGTACTTC
CASSPPNMRGGQETQYF
>.|TRBJ2-5|.|TRBV6-5|13
TGTGCCAGCAGTGCCGTCTCCCTAGAGACCCAGCACTTC
CASSAVSLETQHF
>TRBD2|TRBJ2-3|.|TRBV28|14
TGTGCCACCGGACTAGCGGGGGGGCAAGATACGCAGTATTTT
CATGLAGGQDTQYF
>.|TRBJ1-5|.|TRBV7-9|15
TGTGCCAGCAGCCCAAGGGGGGTTGGCAATCAGCCCCAGCATTTT
CASSPRGVGNQPQHF
>.|TRBJ1-5|.|TRBV28|16
TGTGCCAGCAGTACGGCGGGGACCGCTAGCAATCAGCCCCAGCATTTT
CASSTAGTASNQPQHF
>TRBD2|TRBJ2-5|.|TRBV5-1|13
TGCGCCAGACCTAGCGGGTACCAAGAGACCCAGTACTTC
CARPSGYQETQYF
>.|TRBJ1-4|.|TRBV10-3|13
TGTGCCATCAGTGAAGAGGGGTATGAAAAACTGTTTTTT
CAISEEGYEKLFF
>.|TRBJ2-5|.|TRBV2|15
TGTGCCAGCAGTGGCCGACCAGGGCGAAGGGAGACCCAGTACTTC
CASSGRPGRRETQYF
>.|TRBJ2-6|.|TRBV27|12
TGTGCCAGCGGCTGGAAGACCAACGTCCTGACTTTC
CASGWKTNVLTF
>.|TRBJ2-5|.|TRBV7-8|15
TGTGCCAGCAGCTTATATACAACTCTTGGAGAGACCCAGTACTTC
CASSLYTTLGETQYF
>TRBD2|TRBJ2-5|.|TRBV10-2|16
TGCGCCGGACCCCGGCTAGCGGGAGGGGGCCAAGAGACCCAGTACTTC
CAGPRLAGGGQETQYF
>TRBD1|TRBJ1-6|.|TRBV19|19
TGTGCCAGTAGTATTCTTGGGACAGGGGATAGCTCCTATAATTCACCCCTCCACTTT
CASSILGTGDSSYNSPLHF
>TRBD1|TRBJ1-4|once|TRBV19|15
TGTGCCAGTTCCGGGACAGGGTTGGGTAATGAAAAACTGTTTTTT
CASSGTGLGNEKLFF
>.|TRBJ1-5|few|TRBV4-3|16
TGCGCCAGCAGCCAAGATGCGGTAGATAGCAATCAGCCCCAGCATTTT
CASSQDAVDSNQPQHF
>.|TRBJ1-2|.|TRBV2|12
TGTGCCAGCAGTGTTGGGGCCTATGGCTACACCTTC
CASSVGAYGYTF
>.|TRBJ2-3|.|TRBV9|16
TGTGCCAGCAGCGTAGCAGGGGGGCAAGGCGCAGATACGCAGTATTTT
CASSVAGGQGADTQYF
>.|TRBJ2-7|once|TRBV4-3|15
TGCGCCAGCAGCCGTCTACTGGACGACTCCTACGAGCAGTACTTC
CASSRLLDDSYEQYF
>TRBD1|TRBJ2-2|.|TRBV6-1|17
TGTGCCAGCAGTGCTGCGGACAGGGGAATATACACCGGGGAGCTGTTTTTT
CASSAADRGIYTGELFF
>.|TRBJ2-5|.|TRBV29-1|12
TGCAGCGCACTACTAGAAGACGAGACCCAGTACTTC
CSALLEDETQYF
>.|TRBJ2-2|few|TRBV6-6|14
TGTGCCAGCAGACAGGGTGGACGCACCGGGGAGCTGTTTTTT
CASRQGGRTGELFF
>TRBD1|TRBJ1-3|.|TRBV10-1|15
TGCGCCAGCAGTGAAAAAGGACAGGGGGGAAACACCATATATTTT
CASSEKGQGGNTIYF
>.|TRBJ2-6|.|TRBV5-4|18
TGTGCCAGCAGCTTGGAAGGCAGCGCCTTGGGTGGGGCCAACGTCCTGACTTTC
CASSLEGSALGGANVLTF
>TRBD1|TRBJ2-1|.|TRBV4-3|15
TGCGCCAGCAGCCAAGGTCCAGGACAGGTCAATGAGCAGTTCTTC
CASSQGPGQVNEQFF
>.|TRBJ1-2|.|TRBV6-5|12
TGTGCCAGCACGGACAGCAACTATGGCTACACCTTC
CASTDSNYGYTF
>.|TRBJ2-3|.|TRBV2|17
TGTGCCAGCAGTGCCCTATGGGTCAGGGCAAGCACAGATACGCAGTATTTT
CASSALWVRASTDTQYF
>TRBD1|TRBJ2-7|.|TRBV25-1|14
TGTGCCAGCACGACAGGGATGGGGTCCTACGAGCAGTACTTC
CASTTGMGSYEQYF
>.|TRBJ1-1|.|TRBV18|14
TGTGCCAGCTCACCCACAGGAGGGAACACTGAAGCTTTCTTT
CASSPTGGNTEAFF
>TRBD2|TRBJ2-3|many|TRBV5-4|16
TGTGCCAGCAGCTCTCCGGGGGGAACTAGCACAGATACGCAGTATTTT
CASSSPGGTSTDTQYF
>TRBD2|TRBJ2-3|.|TRBV5-6|16
TGTGCCAGCAGCTTACTTCCCGGGGGGATCACAGATACGCAGTATTTT
CASSLLPGGITDTQYF
>.|TRBJ1-5|.|TRBV19|16
TGTGCCAGTAGTATCGCGGGGGACAATAGCAATCAGCCCCAGCATTTT
CASSIAGDNSNQPQHF
>.|TRBJ1-2|.|TRBV5-8|15
TGTGCCAGCAGCTTACCCGGGGACCAACGCTATGGCTACACCTTC
CASSLPGDQRYGYTF
>.|TRBJ2-7|.|TRBV6-1|13
TGTGCCAGCAGTGAAGAGGGCGGCTACGAGCAGTACTTC
CASSEEGGYEQYF
>.|TRBJ2-7|.|TRBV6-5|15
TGTGCCAGCCTCCCCGAGGGGCCTACATCCTCCGAGCAGTACTTC
CASLPEGPTSSEQYF
>TRBD1|TRBJ1-2|.|TRBV30|13
TGTGCCTGGAGGTCGGGGACAGGCTATGGCTACACCTTC
CAWRSGTGYGYTF
>.|TRBJ1-6|.|TRBV2|15
TGTGCCAGCAGTGAATATACACGGGCGGGTTCACCCCTCCACTTT
CASSEYTRAGSPLHF
>TRBD1|TRBJ2-2|.|TRBV5-1|15
TGCGCCAGCAGCTTCTCGGGACAGGGGGCCGGGGAGCTGTTTTTT
CASSFSGQGAGELFF
>.|TRBJ2-6|.|TRBV28|18
TGTGCCAGCAGCCTGGCTGGGACCGACCCCTCTGGGGCCAACGTCCTGACTTTC
CASSLAGTDPSGANVLTF
>.|TRBJ1-3|.|TRBV6-5|13
TGTGCCAGCCCGGGTCTCCGAGGAAACACCATATATTTT
CASPGLRGNTIYF
>TRBD1|TRBJ1-6|many|TRBV7-9|14
TGTGCCAGCAGCTTGGGACAGGGGAGTTCACCCCTCCACTTT
CASSLGQGSSPLHF
>TRBD2|TRBJ2-2|.|TRBV6-5|15
TGTGCCAGCAGTTATGGGGCGGGGGACACCGGGGAGCTGTTTTTT
CASSYGAGDTGELFF
>TRBD1|TRBJ1-3|.|TRBV7-9|19
TGTGCCAGCAGCGACCCCCCGGGACAGGGGGGAGGCTCTGGAAACACCATATATTTT
CASSDPPGQGGGSGNTIYF
>.|TRBJ2-2|.|TRBV7-2|14
TGTGCCAGCAGCTACTCCACTTGGGCGGGGGAGCTGTTTTTT
CASSYSTWAGELFF
>TRBD2|TRBJ2-1|few|TRBV7-2|17
TGTGCCAGCAGCTTATCCGTTCCTAGCGGGGGCTACAATGAGCAGTTCTTC
CASSLSVPSGGYNEQFF
>.|TRBJ1-2|.|TRBV29-1|11
TGCAGCGCCCTACGGGAGCGTGGCTACACCTTC
CSALRERGYTF